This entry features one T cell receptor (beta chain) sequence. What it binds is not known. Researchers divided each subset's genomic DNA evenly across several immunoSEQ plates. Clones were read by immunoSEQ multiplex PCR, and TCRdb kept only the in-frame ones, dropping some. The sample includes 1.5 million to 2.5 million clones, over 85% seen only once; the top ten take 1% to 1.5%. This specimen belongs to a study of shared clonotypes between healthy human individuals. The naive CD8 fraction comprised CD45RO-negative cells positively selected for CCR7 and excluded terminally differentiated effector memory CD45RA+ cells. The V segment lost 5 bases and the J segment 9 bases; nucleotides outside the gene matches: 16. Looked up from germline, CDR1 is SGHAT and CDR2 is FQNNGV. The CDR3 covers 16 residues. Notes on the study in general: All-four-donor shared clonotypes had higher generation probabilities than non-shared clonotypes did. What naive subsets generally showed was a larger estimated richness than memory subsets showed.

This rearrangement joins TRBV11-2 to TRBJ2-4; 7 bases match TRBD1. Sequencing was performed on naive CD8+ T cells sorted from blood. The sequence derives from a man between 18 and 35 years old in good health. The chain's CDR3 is CASSNLQGILLSIQYF. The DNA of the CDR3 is TGTGCCAGCAGCAACTTACAGGGGATCCTTCTGAGCATTCAGTACTTC.